These 2 T cell receptor beta chains originate from one sample sequenced in a study of T cell responses to AZD1222 COVID-19 vaccine. The table came from immunoSEQ multiplex PCR; TCRdb's copy has only in-frame clones and leaves some out. This sample yields 150,000 to 160,000 clones, of which roughly nine tenths are seen a single time; 1.8% belongs to the top ten. The sample here was peripheral blood, taken on day 0 of AZD1222 vaccination. These TCRs come from an adult in good health.

This clone was seen once. The V gene is TRBV25-1, the J gene TRBJ2-7; the D gene is possibly TRBD1 (5 bases). Trimming took off 2 bases at V and 1 base at J, with 6 bases between the two ends. The germline V gene encodes CDR1 MGHDK and CDR2 SYGVNS. The CDR3 has 13 residues. The CDR3 DNA is TGTGCCAGCAGTGAAACAGGATCCTACGAGCAGTACTTC. Protein product: CASSETGSYEQYF.

The chain recombines TRBV21-1 with TRBJ1-1; TRBD1, as called in the table, went unchecked against the DNA. TRBV21-1 is marked as a pseudogene. The CDR3 contains 14 residues. CDR3 sequence (DNA): TGTGCCAGCAGCAAAGACGGGACACACGATGAAGCTTTCTTT. This translates into CASSKDGTHDEAFF.